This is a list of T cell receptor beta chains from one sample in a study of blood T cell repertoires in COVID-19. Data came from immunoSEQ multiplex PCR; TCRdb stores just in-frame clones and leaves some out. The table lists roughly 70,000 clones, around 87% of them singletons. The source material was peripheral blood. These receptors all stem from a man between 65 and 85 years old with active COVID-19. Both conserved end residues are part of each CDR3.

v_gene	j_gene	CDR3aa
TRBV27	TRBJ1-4	CASSWGTGGRREKLFF
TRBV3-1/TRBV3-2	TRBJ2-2	CASSRTSGRNSGELFF
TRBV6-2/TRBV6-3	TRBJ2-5	CASSYVGLAGGETQYF
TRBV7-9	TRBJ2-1	CASSPRVGRPKSSYNEQFF
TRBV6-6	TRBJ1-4	CASSSREKLFF
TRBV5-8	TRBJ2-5	CASSLGAFAKGTQYF
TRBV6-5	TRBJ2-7	CASSSSGGGSYEQYF
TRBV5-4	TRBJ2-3	CASSPGLAGGGGADTQYF
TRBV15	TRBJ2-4	CATSRDLQGAAKNIQYF
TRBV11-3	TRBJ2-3	CASSSDSGSADTQYF
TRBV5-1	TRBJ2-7	CASSLDGLSNSYEQYF
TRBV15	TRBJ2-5	CATSRDWGSVQETQYF
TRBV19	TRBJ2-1	CASSIGANNEQFF
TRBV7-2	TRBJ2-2	CASSQGGGRNTGELFF
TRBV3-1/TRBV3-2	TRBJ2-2	CASSQGPGRGRGRTSYYTGELFF
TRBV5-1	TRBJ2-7	CASSLGVGDRPQEQYF
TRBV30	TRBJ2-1	CAHQRAGGNNEQFF
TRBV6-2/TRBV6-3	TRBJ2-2	CASSYGPRELFF
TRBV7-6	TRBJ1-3	CASSPRTGTPSGNTIYF
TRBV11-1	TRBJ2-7	CASSPGTSGSVGQYF
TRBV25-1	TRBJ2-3	CASSVGGHTDTQYF
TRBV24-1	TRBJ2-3	CATSDPGEGLTDTQYF
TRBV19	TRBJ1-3	CASSEGAGNTIYF
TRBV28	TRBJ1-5	CASRLGRFLNQPQHF
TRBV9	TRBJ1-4	CASSAGGTINEKLFF
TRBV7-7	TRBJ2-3	CASSLGWASGSDTQYF
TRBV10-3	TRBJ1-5	CAISPSSVSGQPQHF
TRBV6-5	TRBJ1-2	CASSYGGLGGYTF
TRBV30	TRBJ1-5	CAWSNGPHQPQHF
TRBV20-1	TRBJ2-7	CSARVPSGKYF
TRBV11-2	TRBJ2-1	CASSLGGQGTFF
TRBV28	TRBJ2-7	CASSLRPRRTEQYF
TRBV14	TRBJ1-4	CASSQEGATTNEKLFF
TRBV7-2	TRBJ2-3	CASSLDGRELDTQYF
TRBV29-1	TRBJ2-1	CSVERDYNEQFF
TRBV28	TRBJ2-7	CASTRTSGRYEQYF
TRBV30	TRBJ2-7	CAWSRAGDPSYEQYF
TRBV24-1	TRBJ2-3	CATSDPQGGLAGGDTQYF
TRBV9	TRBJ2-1	CASSPGGGNEQFF
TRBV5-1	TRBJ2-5	CATKIAGGTEETQYF
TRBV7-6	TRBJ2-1	CASSFNNEQFF
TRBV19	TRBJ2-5	CASRPGAGETQYF
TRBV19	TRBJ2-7	CATRQGGTYEQYF
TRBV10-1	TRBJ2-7	CASSDGRGHPMGEQYF
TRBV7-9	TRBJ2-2	CASSLAGLEKGELFF
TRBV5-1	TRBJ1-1	CASSLGAGGNAEAFF
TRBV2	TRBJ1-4	CASASGEKLFF
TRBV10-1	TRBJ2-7	CASRTVSRHEQYF
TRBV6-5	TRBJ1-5	CASRSQGPSNQPQHF
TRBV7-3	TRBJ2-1	CASSLSGRAENEQFF
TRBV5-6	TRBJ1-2	CASSLGAINYGYTF
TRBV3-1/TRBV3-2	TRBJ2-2	CASSRQGVGELFF
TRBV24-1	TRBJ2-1	CATRKTSGGEQFF
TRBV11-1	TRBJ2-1	CASSLRQEWNEQFF
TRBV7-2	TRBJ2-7	CASSPGQKAYEQYF
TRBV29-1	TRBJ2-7	CSVEDPGYEQYF
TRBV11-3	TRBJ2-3	CASSPGLAGVGTQYF
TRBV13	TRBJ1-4	CASSASRGGEKLFF
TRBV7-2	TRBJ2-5	CASSLETSGRGEETQYF